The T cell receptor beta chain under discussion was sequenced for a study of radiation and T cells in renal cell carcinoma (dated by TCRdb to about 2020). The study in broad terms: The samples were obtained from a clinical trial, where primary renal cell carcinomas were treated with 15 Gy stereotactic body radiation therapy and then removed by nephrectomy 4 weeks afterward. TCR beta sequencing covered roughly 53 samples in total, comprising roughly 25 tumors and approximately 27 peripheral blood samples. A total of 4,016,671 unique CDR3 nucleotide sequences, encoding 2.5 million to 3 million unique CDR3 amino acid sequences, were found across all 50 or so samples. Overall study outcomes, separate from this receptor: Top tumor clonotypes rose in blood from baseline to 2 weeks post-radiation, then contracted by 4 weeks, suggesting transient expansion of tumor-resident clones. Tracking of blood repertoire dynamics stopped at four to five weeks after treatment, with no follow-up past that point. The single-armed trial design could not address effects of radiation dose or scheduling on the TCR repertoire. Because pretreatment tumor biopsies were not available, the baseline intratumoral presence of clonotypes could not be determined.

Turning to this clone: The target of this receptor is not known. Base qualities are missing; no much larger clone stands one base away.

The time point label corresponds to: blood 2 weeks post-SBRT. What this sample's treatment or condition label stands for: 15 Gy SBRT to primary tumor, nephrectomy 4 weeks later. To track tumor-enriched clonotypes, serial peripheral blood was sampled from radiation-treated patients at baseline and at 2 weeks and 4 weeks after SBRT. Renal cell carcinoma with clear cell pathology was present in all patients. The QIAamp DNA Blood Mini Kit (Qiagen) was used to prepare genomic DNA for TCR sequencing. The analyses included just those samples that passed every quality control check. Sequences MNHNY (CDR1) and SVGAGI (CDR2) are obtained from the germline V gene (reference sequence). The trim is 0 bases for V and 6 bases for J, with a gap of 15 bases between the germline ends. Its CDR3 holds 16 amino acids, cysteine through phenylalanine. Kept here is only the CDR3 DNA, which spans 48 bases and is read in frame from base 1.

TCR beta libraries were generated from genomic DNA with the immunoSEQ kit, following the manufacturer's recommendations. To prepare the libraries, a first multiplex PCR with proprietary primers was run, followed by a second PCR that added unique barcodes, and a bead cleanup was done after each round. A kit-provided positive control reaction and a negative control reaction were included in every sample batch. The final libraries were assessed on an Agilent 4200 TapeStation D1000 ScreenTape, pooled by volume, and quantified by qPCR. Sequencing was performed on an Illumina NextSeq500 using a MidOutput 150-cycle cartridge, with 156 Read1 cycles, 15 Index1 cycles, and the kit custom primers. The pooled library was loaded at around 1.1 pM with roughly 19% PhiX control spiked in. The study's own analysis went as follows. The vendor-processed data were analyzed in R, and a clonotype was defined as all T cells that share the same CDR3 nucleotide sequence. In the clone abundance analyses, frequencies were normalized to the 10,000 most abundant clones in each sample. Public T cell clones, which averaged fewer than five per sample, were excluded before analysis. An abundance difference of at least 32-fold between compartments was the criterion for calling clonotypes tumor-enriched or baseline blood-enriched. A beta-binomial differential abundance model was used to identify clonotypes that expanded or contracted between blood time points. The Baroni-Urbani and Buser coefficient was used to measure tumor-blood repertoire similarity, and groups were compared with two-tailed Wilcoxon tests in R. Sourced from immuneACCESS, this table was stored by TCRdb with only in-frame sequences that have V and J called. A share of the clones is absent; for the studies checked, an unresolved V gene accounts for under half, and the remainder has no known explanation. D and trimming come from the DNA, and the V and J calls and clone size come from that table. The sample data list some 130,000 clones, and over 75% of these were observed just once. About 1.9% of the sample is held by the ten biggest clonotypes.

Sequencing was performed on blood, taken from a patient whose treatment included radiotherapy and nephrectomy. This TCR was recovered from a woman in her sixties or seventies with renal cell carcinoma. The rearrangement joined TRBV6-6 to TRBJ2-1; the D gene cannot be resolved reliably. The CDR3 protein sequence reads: CASSYSLLQSGNEQFF. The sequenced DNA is TGTGCCAGCAGTTACTCTCTCCTACAGTCGGGCAATGAGCAGTTCTTC.